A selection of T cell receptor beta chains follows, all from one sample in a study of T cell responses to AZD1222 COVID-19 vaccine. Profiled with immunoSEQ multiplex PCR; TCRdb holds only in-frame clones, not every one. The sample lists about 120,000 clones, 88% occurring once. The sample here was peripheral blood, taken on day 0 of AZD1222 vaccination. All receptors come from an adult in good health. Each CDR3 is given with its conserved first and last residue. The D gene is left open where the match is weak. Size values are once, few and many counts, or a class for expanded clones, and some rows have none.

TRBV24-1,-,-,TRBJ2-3,TGTGCCACCAGTGACCCGGGACCGTATGGCACAGATACGCAGTATTTT,CATSDPGPYGTDTQYF
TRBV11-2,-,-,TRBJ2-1,TGTGCCAGCAGCTTTATGGGGGGACAGATTTACAATGAGCAGTTCTTC,CASSFMGGQIYNEQFF
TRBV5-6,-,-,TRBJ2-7,TGTGCCAGCAGCTTGGGACTAGTTGAGGGGGACGAGCAGTACTTC,CASSLGLVEGDEQYF
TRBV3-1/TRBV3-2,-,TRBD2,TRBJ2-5,TGTGCCAGCAGTATTAGCGGGGCAAACCAAGAGACCCAGTACTTC,CASSISGANQETQYF
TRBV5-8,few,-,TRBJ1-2,TGTGCCAGCAGCATGCCGCCCGGGCCAACAAGGGGCGGCTACACCTTC,CASSMPPGPTRGGYTF
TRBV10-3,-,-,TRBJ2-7,TGTGCCATCAGCTACTCTCTCAGCTCCTACGAGCAGTACTTC,CAISYSLSSYEQYF
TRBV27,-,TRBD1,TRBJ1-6,TGTGCCAGCAGTTCCGTCCCGGGACAGGGGGGTTCACCCCTCCACTTT,CASSSVPGQGGSPLHF
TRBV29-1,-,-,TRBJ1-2,TGCAGCGTTGAAGCGGGGGGCCGAGGAGGCTACACCTTC,CSVEAGGRGGYTF
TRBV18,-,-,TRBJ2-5,TGTGCCAGCTCACCACCGAGCACTAGGGCAAAAGAGACCCAGTACTTC,CASSPPSTRAKETQYF
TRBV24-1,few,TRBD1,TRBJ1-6,TGTGCCACCAGTGCGTTGGGACAGAATAATTCTAGAGGCTCCTATAATTCACCCCTCCACTTT,CATSALGQNNSRGSYNSPLHF
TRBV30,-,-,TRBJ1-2,TGTGCCTGGGAATCTGGTAGCTACACCTTC,CAWESGSYTF
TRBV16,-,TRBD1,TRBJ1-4,TGTGCCAGCAGCCAATACGGGGACAGCGCCGGTGAAAAACTGTTTTTT,CASSQYGDSAGEKLFF
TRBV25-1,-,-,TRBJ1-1,TGTGCCAGCAGTGAATGGGGGAACACTGAAGCTTTCTTT,CASSEWGNTEAFF
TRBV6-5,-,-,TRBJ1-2,TGTGCCAGCAGCCACGACAGTAACTATGGCTACACCTTC,CASSHDSNYGYTF
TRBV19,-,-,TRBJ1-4,TGTGCCAGTAGTACTCTAAGGGGACTGAGGGGGGCCACTGAAAAACTGTTTTTT,CASSTLRGLRGATEKLFF
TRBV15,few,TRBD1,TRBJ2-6,TGTGCCACTACGCCACAGGGGGCGACTGGGGCCAACGTCCTGACTTTC,CATTPQGATGANVLTF
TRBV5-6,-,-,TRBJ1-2,TGTGCCAGCAGCCGGGCTAACTATGGCTACACCTTC,CASSRANYGYTF
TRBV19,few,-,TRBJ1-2,TGTGCCAGTAGCGTTTCGGAGGGGCACTATGGCTACACCTTC,CASSVSEGHYGYTF
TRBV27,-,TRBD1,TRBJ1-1,TGTGCCAGCAGTTTCCGACAGGGGGCTGAAGCTTTCTTT,CASSFRQGAEAFF
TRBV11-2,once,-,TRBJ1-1,TGTGCCAGCAGCTTCAATATACAGGGTCAGGACACTGAAGCTTTCTTT,CASSFNIQGQDTEAFF
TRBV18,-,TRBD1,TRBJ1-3,TGTGCCAGCTCAAGGACAGGGGCCGGCGGAAACACCATATATTTT,CASSRTGAGGNTIYF
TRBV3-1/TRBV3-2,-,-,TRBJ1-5,TGTGCCAGCAGCCAACAAGGGGTTCGTCAGCCCCAGCATTTT,CASSQQGVRQPQHF
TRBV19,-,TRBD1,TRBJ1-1,TGTGCCAGTAGTACAGACAGGGTGAACACTGAAGCTTTCTTT,CASSTDRVNTEAFF
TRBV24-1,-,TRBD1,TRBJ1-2,TGTGCCACCAGTGATCGCGCGCCGGGACAGGGCGTGCGTGGCTACACCTTC,CATSDRAPGQGVRGYTF
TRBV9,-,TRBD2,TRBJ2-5,TGTGCCCGCAGCGTAAGCGGGAGGGCCGCAGAGACCCAGTACTTC,CARSVSGRAAETQYF
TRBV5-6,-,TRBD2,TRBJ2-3,TGTGCCAGCACCCGGGGCCCGCCGGCTAGCGGGAGGGCAGATACGCAGTATTTT,CASTRGPPASGRADTQYF
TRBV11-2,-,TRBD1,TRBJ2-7,TGTGCCAGCAGCTTGGGACAGGGGCCTGGCGAGCAGTACTTC,CASSLGQGPGEQYF
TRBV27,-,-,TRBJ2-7,TGTGCCAGCAGTTTACAAAGGAGAAACGAGCAGTACTTC,CASSLQRRNEQYF